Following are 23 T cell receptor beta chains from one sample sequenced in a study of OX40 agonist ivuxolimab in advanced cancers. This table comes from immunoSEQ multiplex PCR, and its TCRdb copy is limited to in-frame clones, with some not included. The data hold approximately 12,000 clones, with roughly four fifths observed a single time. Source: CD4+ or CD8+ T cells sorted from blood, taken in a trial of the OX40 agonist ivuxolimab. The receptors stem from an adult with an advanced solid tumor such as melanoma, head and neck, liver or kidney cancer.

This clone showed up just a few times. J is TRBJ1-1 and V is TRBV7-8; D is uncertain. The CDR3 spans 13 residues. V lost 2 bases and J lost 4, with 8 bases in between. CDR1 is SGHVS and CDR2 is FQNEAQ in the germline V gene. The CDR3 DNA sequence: TGTGCCAGCAGCTTATTTGTCGGCACTGAAGCTTTCTTT. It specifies CASSLFVGTEAFF.

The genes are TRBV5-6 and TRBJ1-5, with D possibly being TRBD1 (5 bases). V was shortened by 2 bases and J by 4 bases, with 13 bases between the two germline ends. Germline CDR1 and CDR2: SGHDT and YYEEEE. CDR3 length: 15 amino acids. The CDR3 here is CASSFGLGVNQPQHF. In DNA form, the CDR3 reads TGTGCCAGCAGCTTTGGCCTAGGGGTAAATCAGCCCCAGCATTTT.

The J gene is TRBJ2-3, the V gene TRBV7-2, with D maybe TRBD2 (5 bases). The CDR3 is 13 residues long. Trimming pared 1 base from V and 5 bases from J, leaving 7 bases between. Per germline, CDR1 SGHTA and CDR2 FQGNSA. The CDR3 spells CASSLVGGDTQYF. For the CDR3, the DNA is TGTGCCAGCAGCTTAGTAGGAGGAGATACGCAGTATTTT.

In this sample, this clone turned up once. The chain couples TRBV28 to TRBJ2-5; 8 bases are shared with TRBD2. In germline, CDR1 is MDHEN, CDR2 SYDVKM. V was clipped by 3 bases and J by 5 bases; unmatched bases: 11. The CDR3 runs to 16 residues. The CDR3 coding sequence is TGTGCCAGCAGTTTGGCTAGGCGGGAGGTTCGGGAGACCCAGTACTTC. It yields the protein CASSLARREVRETQYF.

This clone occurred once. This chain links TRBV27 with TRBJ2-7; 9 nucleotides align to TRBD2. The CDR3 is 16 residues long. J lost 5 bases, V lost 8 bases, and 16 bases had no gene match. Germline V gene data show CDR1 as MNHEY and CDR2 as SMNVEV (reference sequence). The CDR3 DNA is TGTGCCAGCGCCCCCGGAACTAGCGGGCCCGTCCACGAGCAGTACTTC. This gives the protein CASAPGTSGPVHEQYF.

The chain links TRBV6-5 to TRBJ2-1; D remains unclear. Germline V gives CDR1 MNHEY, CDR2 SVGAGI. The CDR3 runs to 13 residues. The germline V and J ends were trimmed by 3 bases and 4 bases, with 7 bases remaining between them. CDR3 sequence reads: CASSYGRYNEQFF. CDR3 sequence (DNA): TGTGCCAGCAGTTATGGCCGTTACAATGAGCAGTTCTTC.

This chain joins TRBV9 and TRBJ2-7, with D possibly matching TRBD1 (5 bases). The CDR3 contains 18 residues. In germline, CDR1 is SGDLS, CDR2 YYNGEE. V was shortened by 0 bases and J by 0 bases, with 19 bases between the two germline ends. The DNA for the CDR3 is TGTGCCAGCAGCGTAGGGGGCTTGGGTCCAGAATACTCCTACGAGCAGTACTTC. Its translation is CASSVGGLGPEYSYEQYF.

The CDR3 DNA sequence: TGCGCCAGCAGCCAAGAGAGCGGTTACTATGGCTACACCTTC. It yields the protein CASSQESGYYGYTF. This sequence joins TRBV4-1 and TRBJ1-2; D is ambiguous. CDR1 is MGHRA and CDR2 is YSYEKL in the germline V gene. Trimming pared 0 bases from V and 3 bases from J, leaving 8 bases between. This CDR3 comprises 14 residues.

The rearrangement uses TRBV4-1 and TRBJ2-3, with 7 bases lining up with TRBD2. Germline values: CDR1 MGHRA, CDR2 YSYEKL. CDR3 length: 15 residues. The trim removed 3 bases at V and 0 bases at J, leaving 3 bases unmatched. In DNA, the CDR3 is TGCGCCAGCAGCCAGAGGGACTATAGCACAGATACGCAGTATTTT. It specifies CASSQRDYSTDTQYF.

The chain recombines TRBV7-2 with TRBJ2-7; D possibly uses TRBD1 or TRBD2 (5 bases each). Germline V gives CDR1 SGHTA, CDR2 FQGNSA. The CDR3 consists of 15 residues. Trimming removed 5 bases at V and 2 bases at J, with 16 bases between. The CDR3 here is CASSPSPGTAYEQYF. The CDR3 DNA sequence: TGTGCCAGCAGCCCATCTCCCGGGACGGCCTACGAGCAGTACTTC.

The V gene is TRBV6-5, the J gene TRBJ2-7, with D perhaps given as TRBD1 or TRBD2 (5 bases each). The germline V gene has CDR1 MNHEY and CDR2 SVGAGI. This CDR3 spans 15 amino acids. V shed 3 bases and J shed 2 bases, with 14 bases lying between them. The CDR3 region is CASSYPGRDPYEQYF. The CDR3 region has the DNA TGTGCCAGCAGTTATCCGGGACGGGACCCCTACGAGCAGTACTTC.

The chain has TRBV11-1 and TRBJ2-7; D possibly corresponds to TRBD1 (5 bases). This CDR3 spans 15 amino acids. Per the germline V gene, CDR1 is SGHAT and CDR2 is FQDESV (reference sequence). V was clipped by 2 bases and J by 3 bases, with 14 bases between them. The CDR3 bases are TGTGCCAGCAGCTTATCAGGACATACGAACTACGAGCAGTACTTC. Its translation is CASSLSGHTNYEQYF.

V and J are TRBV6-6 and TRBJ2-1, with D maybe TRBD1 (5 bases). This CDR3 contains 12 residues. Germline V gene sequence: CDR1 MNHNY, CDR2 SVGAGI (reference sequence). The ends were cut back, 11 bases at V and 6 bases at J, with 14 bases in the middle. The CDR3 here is CAALGQANEQFF. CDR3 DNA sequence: TGTGCCGCTTTGGGGCAAGCCAATGAGCAGTTCTTC.

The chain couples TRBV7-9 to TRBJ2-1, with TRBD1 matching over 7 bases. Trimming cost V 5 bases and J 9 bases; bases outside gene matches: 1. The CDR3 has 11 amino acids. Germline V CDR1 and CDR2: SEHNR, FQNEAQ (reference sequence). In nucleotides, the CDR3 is TGTGCCAGCAGCGACAGGGCTGAGCAGTTCTTC. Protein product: CASSDRAEQFF.

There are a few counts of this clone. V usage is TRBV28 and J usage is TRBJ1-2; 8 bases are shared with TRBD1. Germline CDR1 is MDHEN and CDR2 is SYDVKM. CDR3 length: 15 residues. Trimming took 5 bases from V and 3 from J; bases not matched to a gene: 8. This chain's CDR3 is CASSTPGQGYYGYTF. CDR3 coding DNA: TGTGCCAGCAGTACCCCCGGACAGGGATACTATGGCTACACCTTC.

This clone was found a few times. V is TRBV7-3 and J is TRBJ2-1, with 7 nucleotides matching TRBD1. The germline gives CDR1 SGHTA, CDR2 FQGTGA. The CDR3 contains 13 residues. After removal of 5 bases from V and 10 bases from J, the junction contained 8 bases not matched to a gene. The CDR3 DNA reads TGTGCCAGCAGCGACTTCCCGGGACAGGAGCAGTTCTTC. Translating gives CASSDFPGQEQFF.

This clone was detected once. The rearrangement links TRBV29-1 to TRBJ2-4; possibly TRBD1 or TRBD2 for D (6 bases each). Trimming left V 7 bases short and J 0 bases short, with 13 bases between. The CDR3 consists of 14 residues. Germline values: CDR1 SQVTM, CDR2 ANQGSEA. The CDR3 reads CSGGTLLAKNIQYF. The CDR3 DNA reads TGCAGCGGCGGGACACTCCTAGCCAAAAACATTCAGTACTTC.

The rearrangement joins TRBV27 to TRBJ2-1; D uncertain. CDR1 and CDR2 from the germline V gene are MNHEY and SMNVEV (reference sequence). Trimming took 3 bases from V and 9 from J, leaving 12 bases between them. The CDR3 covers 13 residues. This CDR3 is CASSFSGELEQFF. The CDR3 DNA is TGTGCCAGCAGTTTTTCTGGCGAACTTGAGCAGTTCTTC.

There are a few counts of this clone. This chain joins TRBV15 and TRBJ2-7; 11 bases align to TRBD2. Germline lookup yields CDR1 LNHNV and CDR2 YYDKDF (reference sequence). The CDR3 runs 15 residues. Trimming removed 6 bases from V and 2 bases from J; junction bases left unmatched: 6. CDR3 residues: CATRLTSGIAYEQYF. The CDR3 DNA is TGTGCCACCAGATTGACTAGCGGGATAGCCTACGAGCAGTACTTC.

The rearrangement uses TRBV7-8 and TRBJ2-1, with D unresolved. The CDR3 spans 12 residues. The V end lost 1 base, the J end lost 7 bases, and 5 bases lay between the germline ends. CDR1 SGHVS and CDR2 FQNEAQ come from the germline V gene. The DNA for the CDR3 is TGTGCCAGCAGCTTAGAAGGGAATGAGCAGTTCTTC. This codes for CASSLEGNEQFF.

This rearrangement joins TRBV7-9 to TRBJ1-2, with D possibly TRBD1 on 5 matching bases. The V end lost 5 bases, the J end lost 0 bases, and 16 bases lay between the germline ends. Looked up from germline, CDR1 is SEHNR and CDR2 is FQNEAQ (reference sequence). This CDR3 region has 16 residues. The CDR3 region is CASSPTTGTANYGYTF. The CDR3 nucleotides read TGTGCCAGCAGCCCTACTACAGGTACAGCTAACTATGGCTACACCTTC. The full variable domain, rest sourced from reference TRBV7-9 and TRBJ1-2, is DTGVSQNPRHKITKRGQNVTFRCDPISEHNRLYWYRQTLGQGPEFLTYFQNEAQLEKSRLLSDRFSAERPKGSFSTLEIQRTEQGDSAMYLCASSPTTGTANYGYTFGSGTRLTVV.

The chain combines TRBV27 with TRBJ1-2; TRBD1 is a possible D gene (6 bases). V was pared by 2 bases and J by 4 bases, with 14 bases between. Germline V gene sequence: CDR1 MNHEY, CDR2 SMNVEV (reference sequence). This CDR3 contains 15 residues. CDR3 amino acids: CASSLGSTGLYGYTF. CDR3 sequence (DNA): TGTGCCAGCAGTTTAGGCAGTACAGGGCTCTATGGCTACACCTTC.

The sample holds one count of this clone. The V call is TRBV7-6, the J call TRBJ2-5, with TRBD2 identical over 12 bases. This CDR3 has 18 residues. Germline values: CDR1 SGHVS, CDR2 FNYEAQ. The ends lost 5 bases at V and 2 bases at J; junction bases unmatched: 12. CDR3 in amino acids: CASSPSIGLAGSQETQYF. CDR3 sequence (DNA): TGTGCCAGCAGCCCATCTATCGGACTAGCGGGATCACAAGAGACCCAGTACTTC.